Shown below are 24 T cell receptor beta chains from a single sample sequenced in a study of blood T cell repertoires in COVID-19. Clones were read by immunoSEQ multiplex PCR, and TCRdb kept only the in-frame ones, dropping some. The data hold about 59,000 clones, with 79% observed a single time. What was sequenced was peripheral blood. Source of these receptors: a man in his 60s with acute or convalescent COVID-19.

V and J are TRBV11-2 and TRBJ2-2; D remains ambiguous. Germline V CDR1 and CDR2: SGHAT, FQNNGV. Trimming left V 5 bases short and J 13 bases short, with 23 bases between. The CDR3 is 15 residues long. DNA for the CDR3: TGTGCCAGCAGCCTTAGATTTATAGGAACCCGCGGGCTGTTTTTT. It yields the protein CASSLRFIGTRGLFF. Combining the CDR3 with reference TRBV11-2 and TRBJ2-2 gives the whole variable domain EAGVAQSPRYKIIEKRQSVAFWCNPISGHATLYWYQQILGQGPKLLIQFQNNGVVDDSQLPKDRFSAERLKGVDSTLKIQPAKLEDSAVYLCASSLRFIGTRGLFFGEGSRLTVL.

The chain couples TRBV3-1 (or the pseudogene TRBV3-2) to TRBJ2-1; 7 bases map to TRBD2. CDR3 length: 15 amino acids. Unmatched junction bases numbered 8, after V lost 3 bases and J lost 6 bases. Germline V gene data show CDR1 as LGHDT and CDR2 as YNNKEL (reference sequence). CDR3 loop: CASSQSSGTFNEQFF. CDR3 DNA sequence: TGTGCCAGCAGCCAGTCGAGCGGGACTTTCAATGAGCAGTTCTTC.

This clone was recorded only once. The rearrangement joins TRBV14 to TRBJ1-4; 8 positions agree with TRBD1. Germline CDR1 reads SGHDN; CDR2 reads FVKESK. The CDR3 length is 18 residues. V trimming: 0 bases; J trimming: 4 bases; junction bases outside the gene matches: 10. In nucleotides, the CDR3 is TGTGCCAGCAGCCAAGATAAACTCCCCGGGACAGGTAATGAAAAACTGTTTTTT. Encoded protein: CASSQDKLPGTGNEKLFF.

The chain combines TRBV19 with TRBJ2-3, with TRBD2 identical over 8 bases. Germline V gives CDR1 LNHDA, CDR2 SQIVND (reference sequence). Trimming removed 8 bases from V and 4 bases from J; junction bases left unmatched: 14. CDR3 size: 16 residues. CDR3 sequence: CASLNTGTSESDTQYF. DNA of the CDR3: TGTGCCAGTCTGAACACCGGGACTAGTGAGTCAGATACGCAGTATTTT.

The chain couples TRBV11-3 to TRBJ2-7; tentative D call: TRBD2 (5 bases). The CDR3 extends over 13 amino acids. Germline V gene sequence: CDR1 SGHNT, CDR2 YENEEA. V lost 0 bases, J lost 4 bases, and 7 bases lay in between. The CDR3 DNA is TGTGCCAGCAGCTTAGATGAGGGATACGAGCAGTACTTC. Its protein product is CASSLDEGYEQYF. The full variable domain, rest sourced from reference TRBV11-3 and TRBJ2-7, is EAGVVQSPRYKIIEKKQPVAFWCNPISGHNTLYWYLQNLGQGPELLIRYENEEAVDDSQLPKDRFSAERLKGVDSTLKIQPAELGDSAVYLCASSLDEGYEQYFGPGTRLTVT.

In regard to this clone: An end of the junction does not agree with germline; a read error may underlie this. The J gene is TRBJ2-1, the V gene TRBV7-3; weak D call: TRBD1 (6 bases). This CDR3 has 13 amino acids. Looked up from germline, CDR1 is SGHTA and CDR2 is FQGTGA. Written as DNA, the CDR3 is TGTGCCAGCAGCCTAACCACGGACAGTGAGCAGTTCTTC. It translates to CASSLTTDSEQFF.

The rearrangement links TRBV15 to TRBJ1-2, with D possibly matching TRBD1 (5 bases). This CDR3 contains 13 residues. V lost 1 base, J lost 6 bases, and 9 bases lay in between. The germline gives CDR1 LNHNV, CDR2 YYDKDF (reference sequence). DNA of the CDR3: TGTGCCACCAGCAGAGGTGCGGGGGATGGCTACACCTTC. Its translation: CATSRGAGDGYTF.

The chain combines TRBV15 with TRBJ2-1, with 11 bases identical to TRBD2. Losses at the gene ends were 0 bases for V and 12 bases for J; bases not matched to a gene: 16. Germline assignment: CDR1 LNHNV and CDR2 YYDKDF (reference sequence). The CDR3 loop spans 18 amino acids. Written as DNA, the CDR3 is TGTGCCACCAGCAGAGATCGCGGGAGGGGACTAGCGGACCTTGGGCAGTTCTTC. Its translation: CATSRDRGRGLADLGQFF.

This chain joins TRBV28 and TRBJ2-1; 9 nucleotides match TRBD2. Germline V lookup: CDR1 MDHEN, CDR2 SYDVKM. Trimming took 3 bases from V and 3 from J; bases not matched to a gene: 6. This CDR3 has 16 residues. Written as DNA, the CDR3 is TGTGCCAGCAGTTTGGCAGCGGGAGGATACTACAATGAGCAGTTCTTC. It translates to CASSLAAGGYYNEQFF.

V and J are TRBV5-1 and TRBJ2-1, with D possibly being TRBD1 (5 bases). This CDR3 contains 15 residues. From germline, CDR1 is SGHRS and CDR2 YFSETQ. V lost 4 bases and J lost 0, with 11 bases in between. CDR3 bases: TGCGCCAGCAGCCGGACACTAAGCTCCTACAATGAGCAGTTCTTC. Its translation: CASSRTLSSYNEQFF.

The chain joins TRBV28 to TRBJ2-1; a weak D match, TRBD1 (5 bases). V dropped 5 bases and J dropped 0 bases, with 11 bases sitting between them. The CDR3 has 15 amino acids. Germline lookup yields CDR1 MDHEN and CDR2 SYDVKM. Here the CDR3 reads CASSMDTSSYNEQFF. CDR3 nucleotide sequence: TGTGCCAGCAGTATGGACACCAGCTCCTACAATGAGCAGTTCTTC.

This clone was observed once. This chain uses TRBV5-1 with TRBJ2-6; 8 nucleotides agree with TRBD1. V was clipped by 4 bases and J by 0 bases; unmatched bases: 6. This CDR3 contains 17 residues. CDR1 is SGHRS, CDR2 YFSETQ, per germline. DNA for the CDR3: TGCGCCAGCAGCGCCGGGACAGGTAACTCTGGGGCCAACGTCCTGACTTTC. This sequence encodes CASSAGTGNSGANVLTF. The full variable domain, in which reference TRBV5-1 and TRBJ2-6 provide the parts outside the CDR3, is KAGVTQTPRYLIKTRGQQVTLSCSPISGHRSVSWYQQTPGQGLQFLFEYFSETQRNKGNFPGRFSGRQFSNSRSEMNVSTLELGDSALYLCASSAGTGNSGANVLTFGAGSRLTVL.

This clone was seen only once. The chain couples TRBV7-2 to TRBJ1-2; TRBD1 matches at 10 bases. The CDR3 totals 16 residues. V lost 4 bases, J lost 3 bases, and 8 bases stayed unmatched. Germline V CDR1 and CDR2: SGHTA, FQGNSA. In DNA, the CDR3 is TGTGCCAGCAGCTGGCCCCTGGGGACAGGGGACTATGGCTACACCTTC. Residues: CASSWPLGTGDYGYTF.

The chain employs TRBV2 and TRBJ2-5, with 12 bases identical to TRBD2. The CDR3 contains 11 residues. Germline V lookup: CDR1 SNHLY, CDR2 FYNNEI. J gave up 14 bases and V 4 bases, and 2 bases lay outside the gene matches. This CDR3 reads CASSGTSGVYF. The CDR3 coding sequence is TGTGCCAGCAGTGGGACTAGCGGGGTATACTTC.

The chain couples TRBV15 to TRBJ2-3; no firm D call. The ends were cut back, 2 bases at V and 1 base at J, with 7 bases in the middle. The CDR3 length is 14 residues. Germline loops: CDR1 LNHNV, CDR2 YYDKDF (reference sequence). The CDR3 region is CATSRSGRTDTQYF. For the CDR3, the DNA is TGTGCCACCAGCAGATCTGGCCGCACAGATACGCAGTATTTT.

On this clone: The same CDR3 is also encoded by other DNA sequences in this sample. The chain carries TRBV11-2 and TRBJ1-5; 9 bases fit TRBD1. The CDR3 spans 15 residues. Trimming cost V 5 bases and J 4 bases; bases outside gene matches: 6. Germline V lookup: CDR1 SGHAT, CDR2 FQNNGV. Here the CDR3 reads CASSTTGGWNQPQHF. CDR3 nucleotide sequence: TGTGCCAGCAGCACAACAGGGGGCTGGAATCAGCCCCAGCATTTT.

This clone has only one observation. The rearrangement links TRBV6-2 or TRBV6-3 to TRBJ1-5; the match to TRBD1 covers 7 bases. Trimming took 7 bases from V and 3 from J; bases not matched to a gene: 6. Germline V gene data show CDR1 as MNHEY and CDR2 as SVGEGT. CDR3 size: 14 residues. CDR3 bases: TGTGCCAGCACCCCGGGACAGATCAATCAGCCCCAGCATTTT. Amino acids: CASTPGQINQPQHF.

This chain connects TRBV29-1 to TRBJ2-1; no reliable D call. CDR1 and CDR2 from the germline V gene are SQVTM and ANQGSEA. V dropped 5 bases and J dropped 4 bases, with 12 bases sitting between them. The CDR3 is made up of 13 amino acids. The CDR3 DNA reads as TGCAGCGTTCGAGCGATGGAGTACAATGAGCAGTTCTTC. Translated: CSVRAMEYNEQFF.

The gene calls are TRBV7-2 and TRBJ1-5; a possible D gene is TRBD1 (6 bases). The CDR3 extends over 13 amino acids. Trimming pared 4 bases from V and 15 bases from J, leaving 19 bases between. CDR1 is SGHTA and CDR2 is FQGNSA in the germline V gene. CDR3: CASSSTTGNLRHF. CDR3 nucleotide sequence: TGTGCCAGCAGCTCGACCACAGGGAACCTTAGGCATTTT.

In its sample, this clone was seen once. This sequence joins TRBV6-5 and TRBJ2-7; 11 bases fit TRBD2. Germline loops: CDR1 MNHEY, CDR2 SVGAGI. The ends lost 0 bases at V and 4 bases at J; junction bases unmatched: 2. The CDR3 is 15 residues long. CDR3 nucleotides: TGTGCCAGCAGTTACTCCGGGACTAGCGGTTACGAGCAGTACTTC. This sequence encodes CASSYSGTSGYEQYF.

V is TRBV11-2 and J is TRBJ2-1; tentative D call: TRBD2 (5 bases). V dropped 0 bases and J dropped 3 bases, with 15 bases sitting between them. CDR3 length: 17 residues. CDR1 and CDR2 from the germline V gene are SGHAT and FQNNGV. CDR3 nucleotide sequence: TGTGCCAGCAGCTTAGATGATCTAGCCCATGACTACAATGAGCAGTTCTTC. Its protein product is CASSLDDLAHDYNEQFF.

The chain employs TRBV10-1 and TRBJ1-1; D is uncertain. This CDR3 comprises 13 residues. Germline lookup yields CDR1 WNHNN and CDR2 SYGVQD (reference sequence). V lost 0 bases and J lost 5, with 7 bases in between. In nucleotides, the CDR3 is TGCGCCAGCAGTGAGTCTGGGCTTACTGAAGCTTTCTTT. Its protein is CASSESGLTEAFF.

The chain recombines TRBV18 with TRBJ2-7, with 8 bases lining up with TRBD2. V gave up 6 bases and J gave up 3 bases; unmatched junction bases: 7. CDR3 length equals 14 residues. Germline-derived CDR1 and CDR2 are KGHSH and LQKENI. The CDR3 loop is CASSSPGLVYEQYF. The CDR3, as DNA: TGTGCCAGCTCTTCCCCGGGACTAGTCTACGAGCAGTACTTC.

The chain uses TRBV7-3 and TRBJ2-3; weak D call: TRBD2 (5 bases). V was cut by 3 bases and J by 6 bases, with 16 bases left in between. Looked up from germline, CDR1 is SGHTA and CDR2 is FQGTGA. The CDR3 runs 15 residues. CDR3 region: CASSLAGGPFDTQYF. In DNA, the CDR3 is TGTGCCAGCAGCTTGGCGGGTGGGCCATTCGATACGCAGTATTTT.